Described below is a single T cell receptor (beta chain) sequence and its context. The antigen is not known. This specimen belongs to a study of T cell responses to AZD1222 COVID-19 vaccine. Study results and caveats: Reports indicate that nearly half of spike-specific TCRs are directed at unmutated variant regions. A mostly white British donor set with more females was recruited, and clonal diversity was possibly underestimated.

Only in-frame clones appear in the TCRdb table, and some are missing; sequencing was by immunoSEQ multiplex PCR. The table has around 140,000 clones, roughly 91% seen once. The sequence derives from an adult in good health. Sequencing was performed on peripheral blood, taken on day 0 of AZD1222 vaccination.

CDR3 bases: TGTGCCTGGAGTCCCCCGAGGGGGGTCTCTGGGGCCAACGTCCTGACTTTC. Translated: CAWSPPRGVSGANVLTF. This chain links TRBV30 with TRBJ2-6; the D call may be TRBD1 or TRBD2 (6 bases each). The CDR3 contains 17 residues. From germline, CDR1 is GTSNPN and CDR2 SVGIG (reference sequence). Between the trimmed V and J ends, which lost 2 bases and 0 bases, there was a span of 14 bases.